This TCR beta chain derives from a study of identical twins. V lost 0 bases, J lost 4 bases, and 11 bases lay in between. This CDR3 comprises 15 residues. This clonotype was recorded at least ten times. Its antigen remains unknown. Study results and limitations: Zero-insertion analyses were open to partial confounding by invariant MAIT and iNKT cells.

Using its own MiXCR run on the 5' RACE reads, TCRdb lists one record per CDR3 protein. This table holds 200,000 to 250,000 distinct CDR3 sequences, 7.5% found once. This sample also appeared in a second study, on yellow fever vaccine responses in identical twins.

The receptor was derived from a woman in her late teens or twenties in good health. The specimen was memory (CD45RO+) T cells sorted from blood. The chain uses TRBV12-3 or TRBV12-4 and TRBJ2-3, with D possibly TRBD1 on 5 matching bases. CDR3 residues: CASSLAVGRADTQYF. The CDR3 region has the DNA TGTGCCAGCAGTTTAGCGGTCGGCAGGGCAGATACGCAGTATTTT.